Listed here are 26 T cell receptor beta chains from one sample, sequenced in a study of T cell repertoires in cytomegalovirus infection. Using its own MiXCR run on the reads, TCRdb lists one record per CDR3 protein. The sample lists approximately 110,000 distinct CDR3 sequences; over 25% were seen once. Which antigens these TCRs recognize remains unknown. Specimen: CD8+ T cells from cultured PBMCs, collected from culture after CMV antigen stimulation. These receptor sequences come from a human donor in good health (CMV status not recorded). Some clones in this sample may be carry-over from other donors' samples.

The DNA of the CDR3 is TGTGCCAGCAGTCTCAACAGGGGGCCCATGAACACTGAAGCTTTCTTT. Protein product: CASSLNRGPMNTEAFF. This chain connects TRBV27 to TRBJ1-1; 9 bases map to TRBD1. The V and J ends lost 5 bases and 0 bases, in that order; junction bases with no gene match: 7. This CDR3 contains 16 residues. Germline CDR1 MNHEY, CDR2 SMNVEV (reference sequence).

Written as DNA, the CDR3 is TGTGCCAGCAGTCGGGGACAGGGGCCCGCCGGCGGGGAGCTGTTTTTT. Amino acid sequence: CASSRGQGPAGGELFF. J is TRBJ2-2 and V is TRBV6-5; TRBD1 matches 10 bases. The CDR3 runs to 16 residues. Trimming at V came to 5 bases and at J to 7 bases, leaving 10 bases not matched to a gene. Germline CDR1 reads MNHEY; CDR2 reads SVGAGI.

This clonotype was detected ten times or more. The chain links TRBV7-2 to TRBJ1-6; a weak D match, TRBD1 (5 bases). Trimming removed 5 bases at V and 7 bases at J, with 15 bases between. CDR1 and CDR2 (germline): SGHTA, FQGNSA. The CDR3 loop spans 15 amino acids. The CDR3, as DNA: TGTGCCAGCAGCGTCGGGGCTTTCCAAAATTCACCCCTCCACTTT. Its protein product is CASSVGAFQNSPLHF.

In this sample, this clonotype turned up a few times. The chain uses TRBV4-1 and TRBJ2-7; D perhaps matches TRBD1 (6 bases). V was shortened by 0 bases and J by 1 base, with 16 bases between the two germline ends. The CDR3 extends over 17 amino acids. The germline CDR1 and CDR2 sequences are MGHRA and YSYEKL. The CDR3 reads CASSQEADIDRSYEQYF. In nucleotides, the CDR3 is TGCGCCAGCAGCCAAGAGGCAGACATAGACAGGTCCTACGAGCAGTACTTC.

This clonotype was counted ten times or more. This chain joins TRBV7-2 and TRBJ2-3; D ambiguous. V dropped 1 base and J dropped 0 bases, with 8 bases sitting between them. This CDR3 is 15 amino acids long. Germline values: CDR1 SGHTA, CDR2 FQGNSA. The CDR3 region has the DNA TGTGCCAGCAGCTTAGTGGCGGACAGCACAGATACGCAGTATTTT. This translates into CASSLVADSTDTQYF.

This chain connects TRBV27 to TRBJ2-3; D gene uncertain. Germline V lookup: CDR1 MNHEY, CDR2 SMNVEV (reference sequence). The V end was cut by 2 bases, the J end by 5 bases, with 11 bases between. CDR3 length: 14 amino acids. The CDR3 DNA reads TGTGCCAGCAGTTTAGGGTTAACCGGAGATACGCAGTATTTT. It translates to CASSLGLTGDTQYF.

The rearrangement uses TRBV27 and TRBJ2-1; 7 positions agree with TRBD2. This CDR3 spans 14 amino acids. J gave up 5 bases and V 6 bases, and 7 bases lay outside the gene matches. Germline CDR1 and CDR2: MNHEY and SMNVEV (reference sequence). The CDR3 bases are TGTGCCAGCAGGCGCAGCGGGGAGAACAATGAGCAGTTCTTC. Protein product: CASRRSGENNEQFF.

As to this clonotype: The junction departs from germline at one end; a sequencing error may be responsible. The V and J genes are TRBV6-5 and TRBJ2-5; 7 positions match TRBD1. This CDR3 is 15 amino acids long. Germline V gene lookup returns CDR1 MNHEY and CDR2 SVGAGI. CDR3 DNA sequence: TGTGCCAGCAGTTCGACAGGGTTCTCCCAAGAGTCCCAGTACTTC. Translated: CASSSTGFSQESQYF.

The gene calls are TRBV7-9 and TRBJ2-3, with D possibly TRBD2 on 7 matching bases. The CDR3 extends over 15 amino acids. Trimming cost V 0 bases and J 4 bases, with 11 bases left between them. Germline-derived CDR1 and CDR2 are SEHNR and FQNEAQ (reference sequence). CDR3 in DNA: TGTGCCAGCAGCTTAGCGAAGGGGGGGCCAGATACGCAGTATTTT. This encodes CASSLAKGGPDTQYF.

This clonotype appeared a few times. This chain links TRBV20-1 with TRBJ1-5; no clear D. Trimming took off 0 bases at V and 3 bases at J, with 9 bases between the two ends. The CDR3 covers 14 residues. Germline CDR1 is DFQATT and CDR2 is SNEGSKA (reference sequence). The CDR3 protein is CSARESGVNQPQHF. As DNA, the CDR3 is TGCAGTGCTAGAGAGTCAGGCGTCAATCAGCCCCAGCATTTT.

Remarks on this clonotype: A junction end diverges from the germline sequence, so it may reflect a read error. The chain couples TRBV2 to TRBJ2-5, with D unclear. Per germline, CDR1 SNHLY and CDR2 FYNNEI. This CDR3 spans 10 amino acids. As DNA, the CDR3 is TGTGCCAGCAGTGAATATCAAGAGAAGTTC. Translating gives CASSEYQEKF.

This clonotype was counted ten times or more. The chain links TRBV7-2 to TRBJ2-5, with D maybe TRBD1 (5 bases). CDR3 length: 15 amino acids. Germline V gene data show CDR1 as SGHTA and CDR2 as FQGNSA. With 1 base removed from V and 1 base from J, the gap between germline ends came to 10 bases. Written as DNA, the CDR3 is TGTGCCAGCAGCTTAGTCAAAAGGGGCCAAGAGACCCAGTACTTC. Its protein is CASSLVKRGQETQYF.

This clonotype was counted at least ten times. The CDR3: CASSPRQATPQETQYF. DNA of the CDR3: TGTGCCAGCAGCCCCCGACAGGCAACACCCCAAGAGACCCAGTACTTC. The chain joins TRBV7-9 to TRBJ2-5; a weak D match, TRBD1 (6 bases). Germline values: CDR1 SEHNR, CDR2 FQNEAQ (reference sequence). The germline V and J ends were trimmed by 5 bases and 1 base, with 17 bases remaining between them. This CDR3 region has 16 residues.

This clonotype was seen repeatedly, ten times or more. The chain is built from TRBV11-2 and TRBJ1-5; the D is unclear. CDR1 and CDR2 from the germline V gene are SGHAT and FQNNGV. The CDR3 is 14 residues long. The V end was cut by 5 bases, the J end by 0 bases, with 8 bases between. The CDR3: CASSPENSNQPQHF. The DNA for the CDR3 is TGTGCCAGCAGCCCGGAGAATAGCAATCAGCCCCAGCATTTT.

J is TRBJ2-5 and V is TRBV28; D is uncertain. Germline-derived CDR1 and CDR2 are MDHEN and SYDVKM. V lost 8 bases to trimming and J lost 3 bases, with 10 bases between them. This CDR3 is 12 amino acids long. CDR3 loop: CASAAFEETQYF. CDR3 DNA: TGTGCCAGCGCGGCCTTCGAAGAGACCCAGTACTTC.

In its sample, this clonotype was seen a few times. V and J are TRBV5-1 and TRBJ1-6; possible D gene TRBD1, 5 bases. The V gene lost 0 bases and the J gene lost 9 bases, with 10 bases spanning the gap. Germline V gene sequence: CDR1 SGHRS, CDR2 YFSETQ. The CDR3 length is 14 residues. This CDR3 reads CASSLVGVGSPLHF. CDR3 sequence (DNA): TGCGCCAGCAGCTTGGTAGGGGTTGGTTCACCCCTCCACTTT. The complete variable domain, with remaining parts taken from reference TRBV5-1 and TRBJ1-6, reads KAGVTQTPRYLIKTRGQQVTLSCSPISGHRSVSWYQQTPGQGLQFLFEYFSETQRNKGNFPGRFSGRQFSNSRSEMNVSTLELGDSALYLCASSLVGVGSPLHFGNGTRLTVT.

This clonotype occurred once. The rearrangement joins TRBV4-3 to TRBJ1-1; D remains ambiguous. V lost 1 base to trimming and J lost 3 bases, with 9 bases between them. The CDR3 runs 14 residues. Germline assignment: CDR1 LGHNA and CDR2 YSLEER. CDR3 amino acids: CASSQGQADTEAFF. In nucleotides, the CDR3 is TGCGCCAGCAGCCAAGGTCAGGCGGACACTGAAGCTTTCTTT.

This clonotype turned up a few times. The chain has TRBV4-3 and TRBJ1-1; 7 bases fit TRBD1. CDR3 length: 16 residues. V shed 1 base, J shed 4 bases, and the junction held 9 bases outside the gene matches. From germline, CDR1 is LGHNA and CDR2 YSLEER. DNA of the CDR3: TGCGCCAGCAGCCAAGTTATGGTAGCAGGGGGCACTGAAGCTTTCTTT. Translated, it gives CASSQVMVAGGTEAFF.

The sample holds one count of this clonotype. The chain is built from TRBV3-1 and TRBJ2-5; D gene unclear. Germline V CDR1 and CDR2: LGHDT, YNNKEL (reference sequence). The germline V and J ends were trimmed by 2 bases and 4 bases, with 5 bases remaining between them. This CDR3 has 12 amino acids. The CDR3 nucleotides are TGTGCCAGCAGCCAATTCGGAGAGACCCAGTACTTC. Translated: CASSQFGETQYF.

The chain uses TRBV12-3 or TRBV12-4 and TRBJ1-1; D gene uncertain. V shed 6 bases and J shed 4 bases, with 6 bases lying between them. The CDR3 is 11 residues long. The CDR3 bases are TGTGCCAGCAGGTTGCTCACTGAAGCTTTCTTT. Its translation: CASRLLTEAFF.

V and J are TRBV27 and TRBJ2-2; D assignment may be TRBD1 or TRBD2 (6 bases each). The CDR3 has 17 residues. V lost 6 bases and J lost 5, with 22 bases in between. Germline V gene data show CDR1 as MNHEY and CDR2 as SMNVEV (reference sequence). CDR3 coding DNA: TGTGCCAGCAGCCGCGAGTCGGGGGCGAGGGGAACCGGGGAGCTGTTTTTT. It codes for CASSRESGARGTGELFF.

This clonotype was seen only a few times. The chain is built from TRBV6-5 and TRBJ2-7; D remains ambiguous. The length of the CDR3 is 14 residues. V lost 0 bases and J 1 base, leaving 7 bases between the germline ends. Germline CDR1 is MNHEY and CDR2 is SVGAGI. CDR3 protein: CASSYSPNSYEQYF. CDR3 DNA: TGTGCCAGCAGTTACTCGCCCAATTCCTACGAGCAGTACTTC.

The genes are TRBV4-1 and TRBJ2-1; maybe TRBD1 (7 bases). Germline assignment: CDR1 MGHRA and CDR2 YSYEKL. This CDR3 is 17 amino acids long. The V gene lost 5 bases and the J gene lost 9 bases, with 26 bases spanning the gap. DNA for the CDR3: TGCGCCAGCAGCTTCCGAGGTGGGGGGCAGGGGGAGAGTGAGCAGTTCTTC. This gives the protein CASSFRGGGQGESEQFF.

The rearrangement uses TRBV12-3 or TRBV12-4 and TRBJ2-1, with 10 positions matching TRBD1. The CDR3 contains 17 residues. The J segment lost 4 bases and the V segment lost 3 bases, leaving 9 bases of the junction unmatched. The CDR3: CASSFPPGQGFYNEQFF. CDR3 coding DNA: TGTGCCAGCAGTTTCCCCCCGGGACAGGGGTTTTACAATGAGCAGTTCTTC.

V is TRBV6-1 and J is TRBJ2-2; TRBD1 aligns across 7 bases. From germline, CDR1 is MNHNS and CDR2 SASEGT. V shed 6 bases and J 7 bases; nucleotides not matched to a gene: 11. The CDR3 consists of 15 residues. The CDR3 nucleotides are TGTGCCAGCAGGGAATGGACAGGCGATAACGGGGAGCTGTTTTTT. As protein: CASREWTGDNGELFF.

Only a few counts were recorded for this clonotype. J is TRBJ2-3 and V is TRBV7-6; 8 bases match TRBD2. With 2 bases clipped from V and 2 bases from J, the junction kept 6 bases outside the gene matches. Germline assignment: CDR1 SGHVS and CDR2 FNYEAQ. The CDR3 covers 16 residues. This chain's CDR3 is CASSLSIAGITDTQYF. In DNA, the CDR3 is TGTGCCAGCAGCTTATCTATAGCGGGGATCACAGATACGCAGTATTTT.